A single sample is the source of the 19 T cell receptor beta chains below, sequenced in a study of radiation and T cells in renal cell carcinoma. Time point meaning: baseline pretreatment blood. This sample's treatment: 15 Gy SBRT to primary tumor, nephrectomy 4 weeks later. The assay was immunoSEQ multiplex PCR, and TCRdb's table has in-frame clones only and misses some. The sample holds just over 95,000 clones, 75% to 90% seen once. The sequencing here drew on blood, taken from a patient whose treatment included radiotherapy and nephrectomy. Source of these receptors: a man aged 50 to 60 with renal cell carcinoma.

The chain recombines TRBV18 with TRBJ2-2; D not certain. The CDR3 runs 15 residues. Germline lookup yields CDR1 KGHSH and CDR2 LQKENI. With 4 bases removed from V and 5 bases from J, the gap between germline ends came to 14 bases. The CDR3 reads CASSRDGARTGELFF. The CDR3 coding sequence is TGTGCCAGCTCACGAGACGGAGCCCGGACCGGGGAGCTGTTTTTT.

The V and J genes are TRBV15 and TRBJ2-2; TRBD1 or TRBD2 may be the D gene (7 bases each). Germline CDR1 is LNHNV and CDR2 is YYDKDF (reference sequence). The CDR3 totals 15 residues. V was cut by 2 bases and J by 4 bases, with 11 bases left in between. CDR3 bases: TGTGCCACCAGCAGACAGGGGGGGGGCACCGGGGAGCTGTTTTTT. Its translation is CATSRQGGGTGELFF.

The rearrangement uses TRBV5-1 and TRBJ1-2; TRBD1 aligns across 7 bases. Germline CDR1 reads SGHRS; CDR2 reads YFSETQ. V lost 4 bases to trimming and J lost 6 bases; unmatched junction nucleotides: 6. The CDR3 is 13 residues long. The CDR3 spells CASSTRQGDGYTF. In DNA, the CDR3 is TGCGCCAGCAGCACCCGACAGGGTGATGGCTACACCTTC. Variable domain in full (rest from reference TRBV5-1 and TRBJ1-2): KAGVTQTPRYLIKTRGQQVTLSCSPISGHRSVSWYQQTPGQGLQFLFEYFSETQRNKGNFPGRFSGRQFSNSRSEMNVSTLELGDSALYLCASSTRQGDGYTFGSGTRLTVV.

The chain employs TRBV19 and TRBJ2-3; 12 nucleotides match TRBD2. V lost 8 bases, J lost 1 base, and 7 bases stayed unmatched. The length of the CDR3 is 16 residues. CDR1 LNHDA and CDR2 SQIVND come from the germline V gene (reference sequence). Written as DNA, the CDR3 is TGTGCCAGTTCGGGACTAGCGGGTTTTGGCACAGATACGCAGTATTTT. This codes for CASSGLAGFGTDTQYF.

The chain carries TRBV19 and TRBJ2-5, with TRBD2 identical over 8 bases. Germline CDR1 is LNHDA and CDR2 is SQIVND (reference sequence). The CDR3 loop spans 15 amino acids. V was clipped by 3 bases and J by 5 bases; unmatched bases: 8. The DNA for the CDR3 is TGTGCCAGTAGTATCGAAGCGGGAGTTGTGGAGACCCAGTACTTC. Translating gives CASSIEAGVVETQYF.

The J gene is TRBJ2-7, the V gene TRBV30; D possibly corresponds to TRBD1 (6 bases). The ends were cut back, 0 bases at V and 5 bases at J, with 14 bases in the middle. CDR1 is GTSNPN, CDR2 SVGIG, per germline (reference sequence). CDR3 length: 14 residues. CDR3 nucleotide sequence: TGTGCCTGGAGTGTAGACTATAGGGGGAACGAGCAGTACTTC. It yields the protein CAWSVDYRGNEQYF.

CDR3 nucleotide sequence: TGCGCCAGCAGACCCGGGACAGGTAGTCAGCCCCAGCATTTT. This encodes CASRPGTGSQPQHF. The chain links TRBV5-1 to TRBJ1-5; 8 nucleotides line up with TRBD1. Trimming at V came to 5 bases and at J to 6 bases, leaving 7 bases not matched to a gene. The germline V gene encodes CDR1 SGHRS and CDR2 YFSETQ. CDR3 length: 14 amino acids.

The V call is TRBV12-5, the J call TRBJ1-1; D gene unclear. Trimming left V 4 bases short and J 0 bases short, with 6 bases between. The CDR3 consists of 13 residues. Germline-derived CDR1 and CDR2 are LGHNT and FRNRAP. The CDR3 DNA sequence: TGTGCTAGTGGTTGGGAGATGAACACTGAAGCTTTCTTT. Translated, it gives CASGWEMNTEAFF. Variable domain in full (rest from reference TRBV12-5 and TRBJ1-1): DARVTQTPRHKVTEMGQEVTMRCQPILGHNTVFWYRQTMMQGLELLAYFRNRAPLDDSGMPKDRFSAEMPDATLATLKIQPSEPRDSAVYFCASGWEMNTEAFFGQGTRLTVV.

The rearrangement links TRBV7-3 to TRBJ1-2, with D perhaps TRBD1 (6 bases). The CDR3 has 13 amino acids. Between the trimmed V and J ends, which lost 5 bases and 2 bases, there was a span of 9 bases. Germline V gives CDR1 SGHTA, CDR2 FQGTGA. DNA for the CDR3: TGTGCCAGCAGCCTCCAGGGGAACTATGGCTACACCTTC. Protein product: CASSLQGNYGYTF. Full variable domain (outside the CDR3, taken from reference TRBV7-3 and TRBJ1-2): GAGVSQTPSNKVTEKGKYVELRCDPISGHTALYWYRQSLGQGPEFLIYFQGTGAADDSGLPNDRFFAVRPEGSVSTLKIQRTERGDSAVYLCASSLQGNYGYTFGSGTRLTVV.

The chain joins TRBV5-4 to TRBJ2-7, with no clear D. V lost 0 bases and J lost 5, with 9 bases in between. The germline V gene has CDR1 SGHNT and CDR2 YYREEE (reference sequence). The CDR3 length is 13 residues. The chain's CDR3 is CASSLEAANEQYF. CDR3 in DNA: TGTGCCAGCAGCTTGGAGGCAGCCAACGAGCAGTACTTC.

The gene calls are TRBV5-1 and TRBJ2-7; unclear D gene. Germline CDR1 SGHRS, CDR2 YFSETQ. V lost 0 bases and J 7 bases, leaving 11 bases between the germline ends. This CDR3 has 13 residues. The CDR3 spells CASSLEPSGEQYF. The CDR3 coding sequence is TGCGCCAGCAGCTTGGAACCCAGTGGGGAGCAGTACTTC.

This clone was seen once. The gene calls are TRBV5-5 and TRBJ1-1; 9 positions match TRBD1. The V gene end was trimmed by 4 bases and the J gene end by 5 bases; junction bases not matched to a gene: 6. Germline assignment: CDR1 SGHKS and CDR2 YYEKEE (reference sequence). This CDR3 contains 14 residues. CDR3 in DNA: TGTGCCAGCAGCCTAAGGGACAGGGTAACTGAAGCTTTCTTT. This codes for CASSLRDRVTEAFF.

This clone has more than one count but fewer than ten. The chain couples TRBV2 to TRBJ2-7; TRBD1 matches at 10 bases. The CDR3 consists of 15 residues. The germline V gene has CDR1 SNHLY and CDR2 FYNNEI. With V trimmed by 10 bases and J by 5 bases, 14 bases remained unmatched. The CDR3 bases are TGTGCCATCCTCAACCCCGGGACAGGGGTCCACGAGCAGTACTTC. Protein product: CAILNPGTGVHEQYF.

The chain uses TRBV5-6 and TRBJ1-2; weak D call: TRBD1 (6 bases). Germline CDR1 SGHDT, CDR2 YYEEEE. V shed 4 bases and J shed 5 bases, with 9 bases lying between them. The CDR3 is made up of 12 amino acids. The CDR3 DNA sequence: TGTGCCAGCAGCCCCGGACAGTATGGCTACACCTTC. Its protein product is CASSPGQYGYTF.

This chain links TRBV7-3 with TRBJ2-6; TRBD2 might be the D (6 bases). The ends were cut back, 5 bases at V and 4 bases at J, with 12 bases in the middle. CDR1 is SGHTA and CDR2 is FQGTGA in the germline V gene. The CDR3 spans 15 residues. The CDR3 coding sequence is TGTGCCAGCAGCCCCCTACGGGGGGGGGCCAACGTCCTGACTTTC. Translated: CASSPLRGGANVLTF.

This rearrangement joins TRBV29-1 to TRBJ2-3; unclear D gene. The CDR3 has 14 amino acids. The ends were cut back, 7 bases at V and 0 bases at J, with 14 bases in the middle. Germline V gene data show CDR1 as SQVTM and CDR2 as ANQGSEA. In DNA, the CDR3 is TGCAGCGCTATGACTCCTACTAGCACAGATACGCAGTATTTT. It translates to CSAMTPTSTDTQYF.

Written as DNA, the CDR3 is TGTGCCAGCAGCCCGATGGGGACCGGCCAGGAGACCCAGTACTTC. This gives the protein CASSPMGTGQETQYF. This chain joins TRBV7-3 and TRBJ2-5; D assignment may be TRBD1 or TRBD2 (5 bases each). Per germline, CDR1 SGHTA and CDR2 FQGTGA. V lost 5 bases and J lost 5, with 18 bases in between. The CDR3 extends over 15 amino acids.

The chain uses TRBV28 and TRBJ1-5, with unresolved D. V was pared by 6 bases and J by 4 bases, with 19 bases between. The CDR3 is 16 residues long. The germline V gene has CDR1 MDHEN and CDR2 SYDVKM. The CDR3 region has the DNA TGTGCCAGCAGCTCCCAACAGAGGGCACGTAATCAGCCCCAGCATTTT. Protein product: CASSSQQRARNQPQHF.

This sequence joins TRBV6-6 and TRBJ2-2; 8 bases fit TRBD1. CDR1 and CDR2 from the germline V gene are MNHNY and SVGAGI (reference sequence). With 5 bases clipped from V and 6 bases from J, the junction kept 5 bases outside the gene matches. CDR3 size: 14 residues. CDR3 amino acids: CASSNPTGAGELFF. For the CDR3, the DNA is TGTGCCAGCAGTAACCCGACAGGGGCCGGGGAGCTGTTTTTT.